One T cell receptor beta chain is described in this entry. There are a few counts of this clone. Its binding antigen is unknown. No clone much larger than this one lies a single base away; base qualities are absent. This sample stems from a study of OX40 agonist ivuxolimab in advanced cancers. Some background on the complete study: Ivuxolimab was a fully human IgG2 agonistic monoclonal antibody targeting the costimulatory receptor OX40 (CD134). The paper reports the monotherapy dose-escalation portion (N ≈ 50 patients) of the phase I ivuxolimab trial. Among the 50 to 55 dose-escalation patients, about 20 had hepatocellular carcinoma, roughly 15 melanoma, 9 renal cell carcinoma and 9 head and neck cancer. Intravenous ivuxolimab was administered to patients every 2 weeks at six dose levels: 0.01, 0.1, 0.3, 1.5, 3 and 10 mg/kg. Prior anti-PD-1, anti-PD-L1 or anti-CTLA-4 therapy was permitted, and checkpoint inhibitors had been received by roughly 40% of dose-escalation patients. Partial responses occurred in three dose-escalation patients: two with cutaneous melanoma and one with hepatocellular carcinoma. The point of sequencing TCRbeta in the periphery was to test whether ivuxolimab changed TCR sequence diversity and drove clonal T-cell expansion. The dose-escalation cohort was about 86% male with a mean age of around 64 years, ranging from about 20 to 80. The paper's findings and limits, for the study overall: After ivuxolimab, CD8+ T cells had more expanded clones than CD4+ T cells on average. Low levels of normalized T-cell clonal expansion were also seen in some patients who did not respond. Antigen specificity was not determined for the clonally expanded peripheral T cells. In partial responders in the 0.1-3.0 mg/kg groups, normalized peripheral clonal expansion was found to be among the lowest, especially among CD8+ T cells. Clonal expansion of both CD4+ and CD8+ blood T cells was observed from baseline to week 6 at doses 0.1 to 3.0 mg/kg.

For sequencing of the TCRbeta CDR3 region, genomic DNA was extracted from the sorted cells. The immunoSEQ Assay was used to sequence the TCRbeta CDR3 regions. TCRdb holds this immuneACCESS table with in-frame rearrangements only. Some clones are missing; in checked studies, unresolved V genes explain under half, and the rest has no known cause. The sample table contains approximately 6,000 clones; only one count was recorded for over 70% of them. The leading ten clones occupy 25% of the sample. The trial excluded patients who had a history of autoimmune disease or who were on systemic immunosuppression. Peripheral blood for TCR sequencing was drawn from every dose cohort at baseline, at cycle 4 day 1 and at cycle 7 day 1. The samples were taken from a phase I, first-in-human, multicenter, open-label dose-escalation trial of ivuxolimab. Adults with locally advanced or metastatic melanoma, renal cell, hepatocellular, or head and neck squamous cell carcinoma were enrolled in the trial. Before TCR sequencing, CD4+ T cells and CD8+ T cells from peripheral blood were sorted into separate populations.

The sample was CD4+ or CD8+ T cells sorted from blood, taken in a trial of the OX40 agonist ivuxolimab. This clonotype was sampled from an adult with an advanced solid tumor such as melanoma, head and neck, liver or kidney cancer.

The nucleotides are TGTGCCAGCAGCGATTGGACGGCAACCTACGAGCAGTACTTC. This sequence encodes CASSDWTATYEQYF. The rearrangement combines TRBV7-2 with TRBJ2-7; no D segment can be confidently identified. The CDR3 spans 14 residues, from the cysteine through the phenylalanine. CDR3 DNA is the only sequence kept; it has 42 bases, read in frame from the first base. V and J lose 5 bases and 2 bases, and a span of 13 bases separates them. CDR1 and CDR2, looked up from the germline V gene, are SGHTA and FQGNSA.